This is a list of T cell receptor beta chains from one sample in a study of technical replicates of blood from a few donors. Only in-frame clones appear in the TCRdb table, and some are missing; sequencing was by immunoSEQ multiplex PCR. The profile shows about 83,000 clones, around 92% of them singletons. The sequencing input was T cells isolated from PBMCs. Every receptor here comes from a human donor in good health. CDR3s include the opening cysteine and the closing phenylalanine or tryptophan. The D gene is left open where the match is weak. Expanded clones are given a class, and other clones once, few, many or no size at all.

TRBV6-4	TRBJ1-2	few	NA	CASSDSVGGYTF	TGTGCCAGCAGTGACTCCGTCGGGGGCTACACCTTC
TRBV28	TRBJ2-3	NA	NA	CASSGDTDTQYF	TGTGCCAGCAGCGGGGACACAGATACGCAGTATTTT
TRBV28	TRBJ2-2	NA	NA	CASSLGRTTGELFF	TGTGCCAGCAGTTTAGGCAGAACCACCGGGGAGCTGTTTTTT
TRBV5-6	TRBJ1-5	NA	NA	CASSLGGMGSNQPQHF	TGTGCCAGCAGCTTAGGGGGAATGGGGAGCAATCAGCCCCAGCATTTT
TRBV10-1	TRBJ2-1	NA	TRBD1	CASKPGQGGEQFF	TGCGCCAGCAAACCGGGACAGGGCGGAGAGCAGTTCTTC
TRBV28	TRBJ1-2	NA	TRBD1	CASSTGQGPLHGYTF	TGTGCCAGCAGTACCGGACAGGGGCCTCTTCATGGCTACACCTTC
TRBV4-1	TRBJ1-2	NA	NA	CASSQDKGHPYGYTF	TGCGCCAGCAGCCAAGACAAGGGGCATCCTTATGGCTACACCTTC
TRBV5-1	TRBJ2-7	NA	TRBD2	CASSLGTSGDYEQYF	TGCGCCAGCAGCTTGGGGACTAGCGGGGACTACGAGCAGTACTTC
TRBV7-9	TRBJ1-2	NA	NA	CASSPDYGYTF	TGTGCCAGCAGCCCCGACTATGGCTACACCTTC
TRBV5-4	TRBJ2-3	NA	TRBD1	CASSFTGENTQYF	TGTGCCAGCAGCTTCACAGGGGAAAATACGCAGTATTTT
TRBV5-1	TRBJ1-1	NA	TRBD1	CASSLERGLTEAFF	TGCGCCAGCAGCTTGGAAAGGGGGCTCACTGAAGCTTTCTTT
TRBV28	TRBJ2-1	NA	NA	CASSQHRGQFF	TGTGCCAGCAGTCAGCATCGGGGGCAGTTCTTC
TRBV6-5	TRBJ2-5	NA	NA	CASSFQETQYF	TGTGCCAGCAGCTTCCAAGAGACCCAGTACTTC
TRBV19	TRBJ1-1	NA	TRBD1	CASSTSTGGVTEAFF	TGTGCCAGTAGTACCTCAACAGGGGGCGTCACTGAAGCTTTCTTT
TRBV14	TRBJ1-1	NA	NA	CASSQDYTEAFF	TGTGCCAGCAGCCAAGATTATACTGAAGCTTTCTTT
TRBV29-1	TRBJ2-1	NA	TRBD1	CSVDVGDRVVGEQFF	TGCAGCGTTGACGTAGGGGACAGGGTAGTAGGTGAGCAGTTCTTC
TRBV28	TRBJ1-4	NA	NA	CASSSTQVNEKLFF	TGTGCCAGCAGTTCTACTCAGGTTAATGAAAAACTGTTTTTT
TRBV7-2	TRBJ1-2	NA	NA	CASSPDRPNYGYTF	TGTGCCAGCAGCCCAGACAGACCTAACTATGGCTACACCTTC
TRBV27	TRBJ2-2	NA	NA	CASSLGLAGELFF	TGTGCCAGCAGTTTAGGACTTGCCGGGGAGCTGTTTTTT
TRBV29-1	TRBJ1-5	few	TRBD1	CSGVWTGGIHF	TGCAGCGGAGTGTGGACAGGGGGTATCCATTTT
TRBV19	TRBJ2-5	NA	TRBD2	CASSVGRSETQYF	TGTGCCAGTAGTGTCGGGAGGTCGGAGACCCAGTACTTC
TRBV11-2	TRBJ2-7	NA	NA	CASSLVSDSTRKTYEQYF	TGTGCCAGCAGCTTAGTTTCGGATTCAACTAGGAAGACCTACGAGCAGTACTTC
TRBV28	TRBJ2-7	NA	TRBD2	CASTRGLASYEQYF	TGTGCCAGCACCCGGGGACTAGCTTCGTACGAGCAGTACTTC
TRBV4-1	TRBJ2-7	NA	TRBD1	CASSQVTGTGGGEQYF	TGCGCCAGCAGCCAAGTGACCGGGACAGGGGGAGGCGAGCAGTACTTC
TRBV7-8	TRBJ2-7	NA	NA	CASSLRLNSYEQYF	TGTGCCAGCAGCTTGCGACTGAATTCCTACGAGCAGTACTTC
TRBV7-2	TRBJ1-2	NA	NA	CASSLRVDRYYGYTF	TGTGCCAGCAGCTTAAGGGTAGACAGATACTATGGCTACACCTTC
TRBV7-8	TRBJ2-7	NA	NA	CASSLEGLFSYEQYF	TGTGCCAGCAGCCTGGAGGGCCTCTTTAGCTACGAGCAGTACTTC
TRBV27	TRBJ2-1	NA	TRBD2	CASSFRVRGGYNEQFF	TGTGCCAGCAGTTTTAGGGTCCGGGGGGGCTACAATGAGCAGTTCTTC